Shown below are 6 T cell receptor beta chains from a single sample sequenced in a study of technical replicates of blood from several donors. TCRdb keeps only in-frame clones here, not all; method: immunoSEQ multiplex PCR. The sample holds 50,000 to 65,000 clones, 89% seen once. Sample: PBMCs. These receptors all stem from a human donor in good health. Some clones in this sample may be carry-over from other donors' samples.

The CDR3 here is CASSSYREFSPLHF. The CDR3, as DNA: TGTGCCAGCAGCTCCTACAGGGAATTTTCACCCCTCCACTTT. J is TRBJ1-6 and V is TRBV7-8; tentatively, D is TRBD1 (6 bases). Germline V gene lookup returns CDR1 SGHVS and CDR2 FQNEAQ. The CDR3 is 14 residues long. The V end was cut by 4 bases, the J end by 9 bases, with 13 bases between. The full variable domain, in which reference TRBV7-8 and TRBJ1-6 provide the parts outside the CDR3, is GAGVSQSPRYKVAKRGQDVALRCDPISGHVSLFWYQQALGQGPEFLTYFQNEAQLDKSGLPSDRFFAERPEGSVSTLKIQRTQQEDSAVYLCASSSYREFSPLHFGNGTRLTVT.

This chain uses TRBV29-1 with TRBJ2-5, with 9 bases that match TRBD1. V lost 7 bases to trimming and J lost 1 base; unmatched junction nucleotides: 10. The germline CDR1 and CDR2 sequences are SQVTM and ANQGSEA. CDR3 length equals 15 residues. The CDR3 spells CSGGTGLLFQETQYF. CDR3 nucleotide sequence: TGCAGCGGGGGGACAGGGCTCCTTTTCCAAGAGACCCAGTACTTC. Using reference TRBV29-1 and TRBJ2-5 for the parts outside the CDR3, the full variable domain is SAVISQKPSRDICQRGTSLTIQCQVDSQVTMMFWYRQQPGQSLTLIATANQGSEATYESGFVIDKFPISRPNLTFSTLTVSNMSPEDSSIYLCSGGTGLLFQETQYFGPGTRLLVL.

This clone has just a few counts. V and J are TRBV14 and TRBJ2-2, with TRBD1 matching over 8 bases. The CDR3 is made up of 12 amino acids. CDR1 SGHDN and CDR2 FVKESK come from the germline V gene. V gave up 4 bases and J gave up 13 bases; unmatched junction bases: 5. This chain's CDR3 is CASSPGQGGLFF. The CDR3 bases are TGTGCCAGCAGCCCAGGACAGGGAGGGCTGTTTTTT.

The rearrangement uses TRBV7-7 and TRBJ2-7, with 10 bases lining up with TRBD2. Germline CDR1 is SSHAT and CDR2 is FNYEAQ (reference sequence). The CDR3 consists of 15 residues. After removal of 5 bases from V and 2 bases from J, the junction contained 6 bases not matched to a gene. CDR3 sequence: CASSAGLAETYEQYF. CDR3 nucleotide sequence: TGTGCCAGCAGCGCAGGACTAGCGGAGACCTACGAGCAGTACTTC.

This clone was seen a single time. V is TRBV19 and J is TRBJ2-3, with 8 positions matching TRBD2. The CDR3 consists of 13 residues. Germline V lookup: CDR1 LNHDA, CDR2 SQIVND (reference sequence). The V and J ends lost 10 bases and 3 bases, in that order; junction bases with no gene match: 6. In DNA, the CDR3 is TGTGCCACGCAGCGGGAGAGGACAGATACGCAGTATTTT. Its protein product is CATQRERTDTQYF.

The chain is built from TRBV28 and TRBJ2-5, with unresolved D. Germline assignment: CDR1 MDHEN and CDR2 SYDVKM. Trimming removed 8 bases at V and 6 bases at J, with 16 bases between. The CDR3 spans 13 residues. The CDR3 nucleotides are TGTGCCAGCGCTGAGGCTCAGCGACAGACCCAGTACTTC. It encodes CASAEAQRQTQYF.